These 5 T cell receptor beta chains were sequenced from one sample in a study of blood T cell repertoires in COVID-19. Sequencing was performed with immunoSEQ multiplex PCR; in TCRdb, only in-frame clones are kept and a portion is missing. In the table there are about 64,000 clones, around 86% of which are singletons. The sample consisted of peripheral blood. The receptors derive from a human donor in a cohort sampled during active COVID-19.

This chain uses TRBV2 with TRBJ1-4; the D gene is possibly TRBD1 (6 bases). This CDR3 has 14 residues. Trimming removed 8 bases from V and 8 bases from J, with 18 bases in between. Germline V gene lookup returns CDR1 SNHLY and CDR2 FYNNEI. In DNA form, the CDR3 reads TGTGCCAGCCTAGGGGGATCGAAGAACGAAAAACTGTTTTTT. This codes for CASLGGSKNEKLFF.

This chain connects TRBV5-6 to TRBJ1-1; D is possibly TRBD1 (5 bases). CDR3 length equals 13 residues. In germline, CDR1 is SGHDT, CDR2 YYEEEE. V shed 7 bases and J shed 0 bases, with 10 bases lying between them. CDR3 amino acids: CASGTRVNTEAFF. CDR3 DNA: TGTGCCAGCGGAACCAGGGTGAACACTGAAGCTTTCTTT.

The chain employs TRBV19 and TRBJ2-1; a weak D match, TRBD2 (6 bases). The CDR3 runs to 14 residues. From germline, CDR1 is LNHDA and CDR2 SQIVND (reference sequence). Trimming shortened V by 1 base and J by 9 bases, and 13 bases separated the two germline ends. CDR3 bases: TGTGCCAGTAGTATAGGGACCCTGGGGGGTGAGCAGTTCTTC. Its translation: CASSIGTLGGEQFF.

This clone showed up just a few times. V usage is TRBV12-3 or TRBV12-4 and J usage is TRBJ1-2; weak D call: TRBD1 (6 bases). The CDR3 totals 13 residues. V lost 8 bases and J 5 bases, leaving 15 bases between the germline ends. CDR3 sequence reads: CASGQQGVYGYTF. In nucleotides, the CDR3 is TGTGCCAGCGGACAACAGGGAGTATATGGCTACACCTTC.

CDR3 coding DNA: TGTGCCACCAGCAGAGATGGGGGGGCAAGAACCGGGGAGCTGTTTTTT. This codes for CATSRDGGARTGELFF. The chain joins TRBV15 to TRBJ2-2; D may be TRBD2 (7 bases). CDR1 LNHNV and CDR2 YYDKDF come from the germline V gene (reference sequence). V was trimmed by 0 bases and J by 5 bases, leaving 13 bases between them. The CDR3 sequence is 16 residues long.